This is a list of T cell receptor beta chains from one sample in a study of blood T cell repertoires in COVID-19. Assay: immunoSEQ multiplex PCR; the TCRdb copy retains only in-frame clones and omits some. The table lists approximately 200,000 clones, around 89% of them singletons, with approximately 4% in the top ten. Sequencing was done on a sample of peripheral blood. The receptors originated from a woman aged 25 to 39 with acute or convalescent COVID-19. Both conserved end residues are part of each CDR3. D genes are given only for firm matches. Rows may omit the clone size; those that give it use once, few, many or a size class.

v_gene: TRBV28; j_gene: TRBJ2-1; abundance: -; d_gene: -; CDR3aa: CASHQRRNYNEQFF; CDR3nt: TGTGCCAGCCACCAGAGGCGGAACTACAATGAGCAGTTCTTC
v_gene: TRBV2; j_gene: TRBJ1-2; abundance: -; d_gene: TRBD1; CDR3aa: CASSQDRDGYTF; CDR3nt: TGTGCCAGCAGCCAGGACAGGGATGGCTACACCTTC
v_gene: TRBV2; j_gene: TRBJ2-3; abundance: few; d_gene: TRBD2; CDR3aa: CASGGTSGSQDTQYF; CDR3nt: TGTGCCAGCGGGGGGACTAGCGGGAGTCAAGATACGCAGTATTTT
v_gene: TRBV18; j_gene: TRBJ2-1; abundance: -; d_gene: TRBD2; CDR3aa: CASSPPAGDSNEQFF; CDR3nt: TGTGCCAGCTCACCACCTGCGGGAGACTCGAATGAGCAGTTCTTC
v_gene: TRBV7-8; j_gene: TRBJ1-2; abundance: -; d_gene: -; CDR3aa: CASGQGADYGYTF; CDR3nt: TGTGCCAGCGGACAAGGGGCAGACTATGGCTACACCTTC
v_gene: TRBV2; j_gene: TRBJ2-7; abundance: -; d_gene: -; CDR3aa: CASQGRSYEQYF; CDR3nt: TGTGCCTCCCAGGGGCGCAGCTACGAGCAGTACTTC
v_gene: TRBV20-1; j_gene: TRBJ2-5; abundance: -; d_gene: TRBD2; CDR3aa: CSAPTSGRANF; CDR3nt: TGCAGTGCTCCGACTAGCGGGAGGGCGAACTTC
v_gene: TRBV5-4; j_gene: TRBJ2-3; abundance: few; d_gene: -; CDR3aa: CASSPTGSTDTQYF; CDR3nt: TGTGCCAGCAGCCCCACTGGTAGCACAGATACGCAGTATTTT
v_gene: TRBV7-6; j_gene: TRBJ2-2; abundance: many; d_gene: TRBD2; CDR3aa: CASSLVLAGGTNTGELFF; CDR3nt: TGTGCCAGCAGCTTAGTACTAGCGGGAGGAACTAACACCGGGGAGCTGTTTTTT
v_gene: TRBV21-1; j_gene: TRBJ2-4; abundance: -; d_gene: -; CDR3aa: CASRGGTIQYF; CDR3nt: TGTGCCAGCCGTGGAGGGACCATTCAGTACTTC
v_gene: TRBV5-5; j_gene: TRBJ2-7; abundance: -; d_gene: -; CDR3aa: CASSPGRGWSEQYF; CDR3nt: TGTGCCAGCAGCCCTGGAAGGGGATGGAGCGAGCAGTACTTC
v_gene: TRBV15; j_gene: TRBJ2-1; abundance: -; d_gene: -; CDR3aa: CATSREGLELHNEQFF; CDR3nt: TGTGCCACCAGCAGAGAGGGGCTGGAACTACACAATGAGCAGTTCTTC
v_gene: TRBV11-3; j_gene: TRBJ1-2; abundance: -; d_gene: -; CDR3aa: CASSLMGGANYGYTF; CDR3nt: TGTGCCAGCAGCCTGATGGGGGGGGCAAACTATGGCTACACCTTC
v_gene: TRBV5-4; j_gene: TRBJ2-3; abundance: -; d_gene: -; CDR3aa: CASSLASDTQYF; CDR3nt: TGTGCCAGCAGCTTGGCGAGCGATACGCAGTATTTT
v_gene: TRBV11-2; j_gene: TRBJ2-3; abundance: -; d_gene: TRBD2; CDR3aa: CASSLVGSGADTQYF; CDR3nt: TGTGCCAGCAGCTTAGTTGGTAGCGGGGCAGATACGCAGTATTTT